Following are 10 T cell receptor beta chains from one sample sequenced in a study of T cell changes during pregnancy in multiple sclerosis. The table came from immunoSEQ multiplex PCR; TCRdb's copy has only in-frame clones and leaves some out. Of more than 30,000 clones listed, 89% are singletons. Sequenced material: CD8+ T cells from peripheral blood mononuclear cells, taken in the second trimester of pregnancy. The origin of the receptors is a female donor with multiple sclerosis, enrolled in a pregnancy study.

The chain joins TRBV28 to TRBJ2-3, with D tentatively TRBD2 (6 bases). Trimming removed 2 bases from V and 5 bases from J, with 17 bases in between. This CDR3 has 16 residues. CDR1 is MDHEN, CDR2 SYDVKM, per germline. The CDR3 DNA is TGTGCCAGCAGTTTAGGCGTGGCGGGGAGTGGAGATACGCAGTATTTT. Protein: CASSLGVAGSGDTQYF.

The chain uses TRBV4-3 and TRBJ2-1, with 9 bases aligning to TRBD2. The CDR3 spans 21 residues. The germline gives CDR1 LGHNA, CDR2 YSLEER. The V segment lost 1 base and the J segment 0 bases; nucleotides outside the gene matches: 16. The CDR3, as DNA: TGCGCCAGCAGCCAAGCTGCTGCCCAGCGGGAGGTCCCAATCTCCTACAATGAGCAGTTCTTC. Its protein is CASSQAAAQREVPISYNEQFF.

This clone came up a few times. The rearrangement joins TRBV27 to TRBJ1-2, with D unclear. Germline V gene lookup returns CDR1 MNHEY and CDR2 SMNVEV (reference sequence). V lost 3 bases, J lost 3 bases, and 8 bases lay in between. The CDR3 is 13 residues long. The CDR3 sequence is CASSFNTDYGYTF. CDR3 nucleotide sequence: TGTGCCAGCAGTTTCAACACCGACTATGGCTACACCTTC.

This clone is medium-sized within its sample. CDR3 sequence (DNA): TGTGCCAGCAGCTTCCCCGCGGGTGCACCGAACACCGGGGAGCTGTTTTTT. Its protein product is CASSFPAGAPNTGELFF. The chain links TRBV7-9 to TRBJ2-2; a possible D gene is TRBD2 (5 bases). The CDR3 covers 17 residues. Germline lookup yields CDR1 SEHNR and CDR2 FQNEAQ (reference sequence). V lost 3 bases and J 0 bases, leaving 14 bases between the germline ends. The whole variable domain, filled in from reference TRBV7-9 and TRBJ2-2, reads DTGVSQNPRHKITKRGQNVTFRCDPISEHNRLYWYRQTLGQGPEFLTYFQNEAQLEKSRLLSDRFSAERPKGSFSTLEIQRTEQGDSAMYLCASSFPAGAPNTGELFFGEGSRLTVL.

The chain couples TRBV6-4 to TRBJ2-1, with TRBD1 matching 7 bases. Germline CDR1 and CDR2: MRHNA and SNTAGT. This CDR3 is 13 amino acids long. Trimming cost V 5 bases and J 5 bases; bases outside gene matches: 3. CDR3 DNA: TGTGCCAGCAGTCAGACAGGGAACAATGAGCAGTTCTTC. It is translated as CASSQTGNNEQFF.

The chain combines TRBV5-4 with TRBJ1-1; no clear D. Trimming removed 5 bases from V and 2 bases from J, with 16 bases in between. In germline, CDR1 is SGHNT, CDR2 YYREEE (reference sequence). This CDR3 has 15 amino acids. The CDR3 coding sequence is TGTGCCAGCAGGCCGGACCTGGGAGGAAACACTGAAGCTTTCTTT. Translation: CASRPDLGGNTEAFF.

The J gene is TRBJ2-1, the V gene TRBV19; 8 bases line up with TRBD2. Germline CDR1 is LNHDA and CDR2 is SQIVND (reference sequence). The V gene end was trimmed by 9 bases and the J gene end by 8 bases; junction bases not matched to a gene: 9. CDR3 length: 13 residues. The CDR3 here is CASGHSGMDEQFF. In nucleotides, the CDR3 is TGTGCCAGCGGACATAGCGGGATGGATGAGCAGTTCTTC.

In regard to this clone: Distinct nucleotide sequences in the sample also encode this CDR3. CDR3 bases: TGTGCCAGCAGCTTAACGGCTAGCGGATACAATGAGCAGTTCTTC. Protein sequence: CASSLTASGYNEQFF. The V call is TRBV7-3, the J call TRBJ2-1; 7 bases agree with TRBD2. The CDR3 runs to 15 residues. The germline V gene encodes CDR1 SGHTA and CDR2 FQGTGA. With 0 bases clipped from V and 4 bases from J, the junction kept 3 bases outside the gene matches.

This clone was observed a few times. The rearrangement links TRBV5-6 to TRBJ1-2, with D maybe TRBD1 (5 bases). Germline V gene sequence: CDR1 SGHDT, CDR2 YYEEEE. The CDR3 length is 15 residues. V was trimmed by 4 bases and J by 2 bases, leaving 15 bases between them. The CDR3 region has the DNA TGTGCCAGCAGCACAGAGGAGACAGAGAACTATGGCTACACCTTC. This codes for CASSTEETENYGYTF.

This chain uses TRBV28 with TRBJ1-5; tentatively, D is TRBD1 (6 bases). CDR3 length: 17 residues. The V and J ends lost 7 bases and 0 bases respectively, with 19 bases between them. The germline V gene has CDR1 MDHEN and CDR2 SYDVKM. The CDR3: CASIISQGAPSNQPQHF. The CDR3 nucleotides read TGTGCCAGCATCATATCACAGGGAGCGCCTAGCAATCAGCCCCAGCATTTT.